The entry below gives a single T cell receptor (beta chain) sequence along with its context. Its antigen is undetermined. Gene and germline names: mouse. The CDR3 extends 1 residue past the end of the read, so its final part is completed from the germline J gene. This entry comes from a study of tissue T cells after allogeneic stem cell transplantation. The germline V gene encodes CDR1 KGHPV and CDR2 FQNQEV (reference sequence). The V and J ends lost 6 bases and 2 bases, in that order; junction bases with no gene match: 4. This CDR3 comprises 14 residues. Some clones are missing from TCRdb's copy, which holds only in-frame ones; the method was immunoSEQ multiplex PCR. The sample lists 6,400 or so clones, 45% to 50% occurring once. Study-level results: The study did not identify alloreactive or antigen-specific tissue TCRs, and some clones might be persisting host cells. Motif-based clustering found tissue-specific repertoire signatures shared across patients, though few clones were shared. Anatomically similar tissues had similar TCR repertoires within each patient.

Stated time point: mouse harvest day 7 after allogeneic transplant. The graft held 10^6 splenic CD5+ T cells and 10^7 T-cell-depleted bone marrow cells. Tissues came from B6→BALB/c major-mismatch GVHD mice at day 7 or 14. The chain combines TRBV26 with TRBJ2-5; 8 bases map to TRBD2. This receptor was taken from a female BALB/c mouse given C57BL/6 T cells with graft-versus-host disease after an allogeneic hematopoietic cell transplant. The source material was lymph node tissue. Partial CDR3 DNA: TGTGCCAGCAGCCACTGGGGGATCCAAGACACCCAGTAC. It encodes CASSHWGIQDTQY. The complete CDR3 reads CASSHWGIQDTQYF.